This T cell receptor (beta chain) was captured by sequencing in a study of tumour-infiltrating T cells in Burkitt lymphoma (TCRdb year 2020). As for the study more broadly: When TCR repertoire data were correlated with clinical outcome, productive clonality turned out to predict both overall and progression-free survival, independent of established prognosticators, age at diagnosis among them.

The method behind the library was the immunoSEQ multiplex PCR assay. TCRdb limited this immuneACCESS table to in-frame rearrangements with V and J called. A share of clones is missing; checked studies link under half to unresolved V genes, and the rest is unexplained. For this sample there are 7,000 or so clones; approximately 17% appear just once. Approximately 3% of the sample is taken by the ten largest. V is clipped by 2 bases and J by 6 bases, and the sequence between their germline boundaries is 15 bases long. The cysteine opens and the phenylalanine closes a CDR3 of 15 amino acids. CDR3 DNA is the only sequence kept; it has 45 bases, read in frame from the first base. CDR1 and CDR2 (ENHRY, SYGVKD) derive from the germline V gene. This clone has more than one count but fewer than ten. Its antigen is not yet known. Nothing much larger sits one base from this clone, and base qualities are not available.

The V and J segments used are TRBV10-3 and TRBJ2-3, with TRBD2 tentatively as D gene (6 bases match). The clonotype originates from a human donor with diffuse large B-cell lymphoma. The source material was tumor tissue. The bases read TGTGCCATCAGTGAGGGGGCTACTAGCTCGGATACGCAGTATTTT. This codes for CAISEGATSSDTQYF.